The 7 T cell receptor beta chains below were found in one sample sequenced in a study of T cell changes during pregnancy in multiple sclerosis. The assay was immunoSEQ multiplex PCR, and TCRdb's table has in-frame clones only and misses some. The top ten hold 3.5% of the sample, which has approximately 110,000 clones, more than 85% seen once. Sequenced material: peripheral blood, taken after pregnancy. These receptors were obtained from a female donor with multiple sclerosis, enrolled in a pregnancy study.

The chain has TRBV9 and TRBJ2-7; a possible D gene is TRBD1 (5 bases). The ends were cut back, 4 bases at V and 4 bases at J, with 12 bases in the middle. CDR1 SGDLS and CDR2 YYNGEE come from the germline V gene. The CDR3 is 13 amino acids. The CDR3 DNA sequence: TGTGCCAGCAGCAAGGACACCCCGTACGAGCAGTACTTC. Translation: CASSKDTPYEQYF.

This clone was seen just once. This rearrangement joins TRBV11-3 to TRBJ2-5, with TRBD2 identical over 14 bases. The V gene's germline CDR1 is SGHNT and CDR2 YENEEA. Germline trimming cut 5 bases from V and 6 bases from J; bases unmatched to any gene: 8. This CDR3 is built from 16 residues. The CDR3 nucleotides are TGTGCCAGCAGCCCCGGACTAGCGGGGGGAGGGAAGACCCAGTACTTC. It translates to CASSPGLAGGGKTQYF.

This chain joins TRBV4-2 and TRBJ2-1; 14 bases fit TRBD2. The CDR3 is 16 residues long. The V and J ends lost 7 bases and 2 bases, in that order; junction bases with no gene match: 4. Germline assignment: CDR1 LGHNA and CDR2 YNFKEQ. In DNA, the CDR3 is TGTGCCAGCACCCTGACTAGCGGGGGGGCCTACAATGAGCAGTTCTTC. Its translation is CASTLTSGGAYNEQFF.

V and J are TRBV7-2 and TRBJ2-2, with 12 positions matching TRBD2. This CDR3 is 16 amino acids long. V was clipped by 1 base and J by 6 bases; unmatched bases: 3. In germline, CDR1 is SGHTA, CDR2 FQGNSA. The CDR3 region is CASSLVSSGGAGELFF. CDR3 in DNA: TGTGCCAGCAGCTTAGTGTCTAGCGGGGGGGCCGGGGAGCTGTTTTTT.

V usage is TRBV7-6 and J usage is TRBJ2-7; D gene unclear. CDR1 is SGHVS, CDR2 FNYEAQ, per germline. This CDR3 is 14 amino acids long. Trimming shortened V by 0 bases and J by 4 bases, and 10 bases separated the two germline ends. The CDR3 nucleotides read TGTGCCAGCAGCTTAGCTCCGGAGAGTTACGAGCAGTACTTC. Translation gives CASSLAPESYEQYF.

In DNA form, the CDR3 reads TGTGCCAGCTCACCCCTGGGACAGGGATACTATGGCTACACCTTC. Protein sequence: CASSPLGQGYYGYTF. This sequence joins TRBV18 and TRBJ1-2; 9 bases fit TRBD1. The germline V gene encodes CDR1 KGHSH and CDR2 LQKENI. Trimming removed 3 bases from V and 3 bases from J; junction bases left unmatched: 5. The CDR3 loop spans 15 amino acids.

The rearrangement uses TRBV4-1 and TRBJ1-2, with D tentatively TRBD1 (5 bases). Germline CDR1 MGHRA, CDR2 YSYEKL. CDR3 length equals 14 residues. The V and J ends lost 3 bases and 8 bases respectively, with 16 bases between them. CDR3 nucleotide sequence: TGCGCCAGCAGCCACGATCACAGGTTTCCGGGCTACACCTTC. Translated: CASSHDHRFPGYTF.